Shown below are 10 T cell receptor beta chains from a single sample sequenced in a study of blood T cell repertoires in COVID-19. This table comes from immunoSEQ multiplex PCR, and its TCRdb copy is limited to in-frame clones, with some not included. The sample has under 200,000 clones; roughly 83% are singletons. The sequenced sample consisted of PBMCs or T cells enriched from blood (not recorded which). The receptor source for this set is a woman aged 55 to 70 who had recovered from COVID-19.

J is TRBJ2-7 and V is TRBV14; a weak D match, TRBD1 (6 bases). Between the trimmed V and J ends, which lost 3 bases and 2 bases, there was a span of 11 bases. In germline, CDR1 is SGHDN, CDR2 FVKESK. The CDR3 has 14 residues. The DNA of the CDR3 is TGTGCCAGCAGCCATCAGGGGCCTCCCTACGAGCAGTACTTC. Translation gives CASSHQGPPYEQYF.

This clone was counted a single time. V is TRBV5-4 and J is TRBJ2-5; D is undetermined. V was shortened by 0 bases and J by 2 bases, with 8 bases between the two germline ends. Germline V CDR1 and CDR2: SGHNT, YYREEE (reference sequence). The CDR3 sequence is 14 residues long. The CDR3 DNA reads as TGTGCCAGCAGCTTGGGGAGCCAGCAAGAGACCCAGTACTTC. Translation: CASSLGSQQETQYF. The entire variable domain, with the rest obtained from reference TRBV5-4 and TRBJ2-5, is as follows: ETGVTQSPTHLIKTRGQQVTLRCSSQSGHNTVSWYQQALGQGPQFIFQYYREEENGRGNFPPRFSGLQFPNYSSELNVNALELDDSALYLCASSLGSQQETQYFGPGTRLLVL.

The V gene is TRBV30, the J gene TRBJ2-7; D may be TRBD2 (6 bases). Per germline, CDR1 GTSNPN and CDR2 SVGIG (reference sequence). With 4 bases removed from V and 0 bases from J, the gap between germline ends came to 13 bases. This CDR3 contains 14 residues. The CDR3 sequence is CAWNRDWSSYEQYF. The CDR3 DNA reads TGTGCCTGGAACCGGGACTGGAGCTCCTACGAGCAGTACTTC.

The table lists this clone with a few counts. The genes are TRBV5-6 and TRBJ1-1; 9 nucleotides agree with TRBD1. Looked up from germline, CDR1 is SGHDT and CDR2 is YYEEEE. The CDR3 totals 15 residues. V gave up 3 bases and J gave up 1 base; unmatched junction bases: 4. The CDR3 region is CASSSPTGGNTEAFF. CDR3 bases: TGTGCCAGCAGCTCTCCGACAGGGGGGAACACTGAAGCTTTCTTT.

V and J are TRBV6-5 and TRBJ2-4, with TRBD2 matching 9 bases. Germline lookup yields CDR1 MNHEY and CDR2 SVGAGI. This CDR3 is built from 15 residues. V was pared by 6 bases and J by 5 bases, with 8 bases of the junction left unmatched. The CDR3 protein is CASRGMVAGENIQYF. The CDR3 DNA sequence: TGTGCCAGCAGAGGGATGGTAGCGGGGGAAAACATTCAGTACTTC.

DNA of the CDR3: TGTGCCAGCAGCTTATGGCAGGGTGACACCGGGGAGCTGTTTTTT. Translated: CASSLWQGDTGELFF. The V and J genes are TRBV7-3 and TRBJ2-2, with D possibly matching TRBD1 (5 bases). The CDR3 spans 15 residues. V dropped 2 bases and J dropped 3 bases, with 10 bases sitting between them. Germline CDR1 reads SGHTA; CDR2 reads FQGTGA. The full variable domain, its missing parts supplied by reference TRBV7-3 and TRBJ2-2, is GAGVSQTPSNKVTEKGKYVELRCDPISGHTALYWYRQSLGQGPEFLIYFQGTGAADDSGLPNDRFFAVRPEGSVSTLKIQRTERGDSAVYLCASSLWQGDTGELFFGEGSRLTVL.

V gene TRBV6-4 combines with J gene TRBJ1-6; D gene ambiguous. V was pared by 6 bases and J by 7 bases, with 16 bases between. Germline V CDR1 and CDR2: MRHNA, SNTAGT. The CDR3 sequence is 15 residues long. The CDR3 DNA is TGTGCCAGCAGCTCCCCGCCGGGGTGCAATTCACCCCTCCACTTT. Protein product: CASSSPPGCNSPLHF.

This clone was seen a handful of times. The chain joins TRBV30 to TRBJ1-2; D call uncertain. Germline CDR1 is GTSNPN and CDR2 is SVGIG (reference sequence). The CDR3 is 11 residues long. The CDR3 here is CVSGETYGYTF. The DNA of the CDR3 is TGTGTGAGCGGAGAAACCTATGGCTACACCTTC.

J is TRBJ2-1 and V is TRBV28, with D maybe TRBD2 (6 bases). With 6 bases removed from V and 6 bases from J, the gap between germline ends came to 18 bases. CDR3 length: 15 residues. Germline lookup yields CDR1 MDHEN and CDR2 SYDVKM. The CDR3: CASSGRRGWSNEQFF. In DNA, the CDR3 is TGTGCCAGCAGCGGGAGAAGGGGATGGTCCAATGAGCAGTTCTTC.

CDR3 nucleotide sequence: TGTGCCAGCACCCAGACAGGGTTCCACGAGCAGTACTTC. It codes for CASTQTGFHEQYF. V usage is TRBV2 and J usage is TRBJ2-7, with 7 bases that match TRBD1. This CDR3 comprises 13 residues. V shed 7 bases and J 5 bases; nucleotides not matched to a gene: 8. The germline CDR1 and CDR2 sequences are SNHLY and FYNNEI.